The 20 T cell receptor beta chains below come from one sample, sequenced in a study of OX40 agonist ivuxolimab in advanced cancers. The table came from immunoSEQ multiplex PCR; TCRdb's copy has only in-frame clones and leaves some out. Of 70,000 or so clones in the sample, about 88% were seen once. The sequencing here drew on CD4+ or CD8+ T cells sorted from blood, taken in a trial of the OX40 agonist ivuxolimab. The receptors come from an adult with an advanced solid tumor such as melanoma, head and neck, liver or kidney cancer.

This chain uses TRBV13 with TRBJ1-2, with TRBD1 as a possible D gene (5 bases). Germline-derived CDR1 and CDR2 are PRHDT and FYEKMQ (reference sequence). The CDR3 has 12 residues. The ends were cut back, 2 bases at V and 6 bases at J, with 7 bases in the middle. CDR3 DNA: TGTGCCAGCAGCTTACGACAGAATGGCTACACCTTC. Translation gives CASSLRQNGYTF.

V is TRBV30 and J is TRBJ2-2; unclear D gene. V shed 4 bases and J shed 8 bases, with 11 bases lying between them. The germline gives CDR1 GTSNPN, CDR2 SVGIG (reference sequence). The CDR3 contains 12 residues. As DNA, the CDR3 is TGTGCCTGGACCCCTATGTCGGGGGAGCTGTTTTTT. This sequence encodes CAWTPMSGELFF.

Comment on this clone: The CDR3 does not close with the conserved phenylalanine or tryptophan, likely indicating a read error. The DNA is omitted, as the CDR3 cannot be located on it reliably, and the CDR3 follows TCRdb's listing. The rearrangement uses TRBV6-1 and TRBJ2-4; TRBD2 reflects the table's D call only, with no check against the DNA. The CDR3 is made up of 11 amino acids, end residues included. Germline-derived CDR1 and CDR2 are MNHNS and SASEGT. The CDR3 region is CASSEAGGLYL.

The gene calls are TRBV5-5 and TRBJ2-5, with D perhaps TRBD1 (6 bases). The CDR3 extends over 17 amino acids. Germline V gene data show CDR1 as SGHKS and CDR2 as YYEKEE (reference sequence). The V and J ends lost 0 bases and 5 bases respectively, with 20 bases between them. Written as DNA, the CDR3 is TGTGCCAGCAGCTTGGAACAGGGATGGCTAAGACGTGAGACCCAGTACTTC. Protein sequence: CASSLEQGWLRRETQYF.

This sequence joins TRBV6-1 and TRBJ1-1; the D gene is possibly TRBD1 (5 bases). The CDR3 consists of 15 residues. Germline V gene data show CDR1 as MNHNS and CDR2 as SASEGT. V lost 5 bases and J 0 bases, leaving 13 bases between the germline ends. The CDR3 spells CASSSQGRLNTEAFF. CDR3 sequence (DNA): TGTGCCAGCAGTTCTCAGGGACGGTTGAACACTGAAGCTTTCTTT.

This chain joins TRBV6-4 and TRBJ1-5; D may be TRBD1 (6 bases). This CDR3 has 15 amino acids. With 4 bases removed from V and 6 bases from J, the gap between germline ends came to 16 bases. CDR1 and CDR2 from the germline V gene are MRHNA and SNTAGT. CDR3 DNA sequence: TGTGCCAGCAGTGTGGACAGCGGAACGCGTCAGCCCCAGCATTTT. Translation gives CASSVDSGTRQPQHF.

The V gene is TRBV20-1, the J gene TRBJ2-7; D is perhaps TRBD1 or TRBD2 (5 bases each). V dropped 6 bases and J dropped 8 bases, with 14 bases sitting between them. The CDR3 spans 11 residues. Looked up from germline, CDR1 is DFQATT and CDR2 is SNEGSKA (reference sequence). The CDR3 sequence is CSANRDPQQYF. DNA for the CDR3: TGCAGTGCCAACCGGGACCCACAGCAGTACTTC.

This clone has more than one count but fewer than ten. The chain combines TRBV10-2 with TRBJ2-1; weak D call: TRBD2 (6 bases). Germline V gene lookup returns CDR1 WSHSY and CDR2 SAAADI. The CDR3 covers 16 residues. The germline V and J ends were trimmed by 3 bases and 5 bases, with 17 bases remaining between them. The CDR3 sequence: CASSEVSGRGNNEQFF. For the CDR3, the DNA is TGCGCCAGCAGTGAAGTTTCGGGACGGGGGAACAATGAGCAGTTCTTC.

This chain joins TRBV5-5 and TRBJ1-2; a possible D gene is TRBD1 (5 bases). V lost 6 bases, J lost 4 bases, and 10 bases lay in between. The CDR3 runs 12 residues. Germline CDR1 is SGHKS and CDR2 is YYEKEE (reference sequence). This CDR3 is CASMQGFYGYTF. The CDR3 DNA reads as TGTGCCAGCATGCAGGGTTTCTATGGCTACACCTTC.

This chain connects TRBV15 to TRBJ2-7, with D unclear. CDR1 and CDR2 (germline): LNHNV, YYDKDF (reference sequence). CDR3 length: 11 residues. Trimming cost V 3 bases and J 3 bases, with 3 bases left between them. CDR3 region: CATSSIYEQYF. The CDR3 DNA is TGTGCCACCAGCAGCATCTACGAGCAGTACTTC.

CDR3 loop: CASSLGPPGGNTIYF. The CDR3 DNA is TGTGCCAGCAGTCTCGGACCCCCGGGCGGAAACACCATATATTTT. This chain links TRBV6-5 with TRBJ1-3; D call uncertain. The germline gives CDR1 MNHEY, CDR2 SVGAGI. With 5 bases removed from V and 4 bases from J, the gap between germline ends came to 15 bases. This CDR3 comprises 15 residues.

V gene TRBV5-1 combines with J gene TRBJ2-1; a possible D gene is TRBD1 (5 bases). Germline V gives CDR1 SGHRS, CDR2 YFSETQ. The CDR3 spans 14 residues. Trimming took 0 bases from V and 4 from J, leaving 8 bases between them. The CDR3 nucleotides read TGCGCCAGCAGCTTGGGGCAGGGTTACAATGAGCAGTTCTTC. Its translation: CASSLGQGYNEQFF.

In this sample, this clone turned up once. CDR3 region: CASSKDGAGGSGELFF. The CDR3 DNA sequence: TGTGCCAGCAGCAAAGACGGAGCAGGGGGCTCCGGGGAGCTGTTTTTT. The chain recombines TRBV21-1 with TRBJ2-2; TRBD1 was called by the table and not checked on the DNA. TRBV21-1 is shown as a pseudogene. The CDR3 runs 16 residues.

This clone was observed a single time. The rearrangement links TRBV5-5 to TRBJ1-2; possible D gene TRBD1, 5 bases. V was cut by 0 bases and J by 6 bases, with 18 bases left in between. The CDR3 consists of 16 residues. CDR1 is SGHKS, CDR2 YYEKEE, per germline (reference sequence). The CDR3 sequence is CASSLEHMGLLNGYTF. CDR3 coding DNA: TGTGCCAGCAGCTTGGAACATATGGGGCTATTGAATGGCTACACCTTC.

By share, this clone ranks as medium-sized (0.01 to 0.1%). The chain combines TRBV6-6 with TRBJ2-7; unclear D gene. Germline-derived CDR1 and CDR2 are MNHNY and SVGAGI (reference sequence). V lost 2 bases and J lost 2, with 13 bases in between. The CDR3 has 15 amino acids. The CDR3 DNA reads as TGTGCCAGCAGTTACGACGGTCAGAACACCTACGAGCAGTACTTC. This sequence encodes CASSYDGQNTYEQYF.

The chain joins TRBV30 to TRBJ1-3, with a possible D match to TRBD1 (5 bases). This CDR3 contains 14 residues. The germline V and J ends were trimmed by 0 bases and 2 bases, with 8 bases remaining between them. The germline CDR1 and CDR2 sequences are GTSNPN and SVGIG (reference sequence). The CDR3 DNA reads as TGTGCCTGGAGTGTCGGGGGGACTGGAAACACCATATATTTT. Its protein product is CAWSVGGTGNTIYF. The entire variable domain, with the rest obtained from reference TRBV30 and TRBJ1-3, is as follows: SQTIHQWPATLVQPVGSPLSLECTVEGTSNPNLYWYRQAAGRGLQLLFYSVGIGQISSEVPQNLSASRPQDRQFILSSKKLLLSDSGFYLCAWSVGGTGNTIYFGEGSWLTVV.

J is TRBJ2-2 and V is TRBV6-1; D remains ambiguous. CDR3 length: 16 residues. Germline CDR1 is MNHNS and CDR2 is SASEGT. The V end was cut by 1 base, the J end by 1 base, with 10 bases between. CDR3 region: CASSEGWGKNTGELFF. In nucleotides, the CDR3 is TGTGCCAGCAGTGAAGGGTGGGGAAAGAACACCGGGGAGCTGTTTTTT.

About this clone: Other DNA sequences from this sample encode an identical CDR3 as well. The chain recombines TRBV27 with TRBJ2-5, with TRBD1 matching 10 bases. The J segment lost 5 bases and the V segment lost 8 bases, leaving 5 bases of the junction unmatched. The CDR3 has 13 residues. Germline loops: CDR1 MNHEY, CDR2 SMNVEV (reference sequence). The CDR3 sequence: CASRRTGGETQYF. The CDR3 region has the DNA TGTGCCAGCCGACGGACAGGGGGGGAGACCCAGTACTTC.

Here the CDR3 reads CASSQEGQGVLGYTF. Here the CDR3 DNA reads TGTGCCAGCAGCCAAGAGGGACAGGGAGTACTTGGCTACACCTTC. This chain links TRBV4-2 with TRBJ1-2, with 9 bases aligning to TRBD1. Germline CDR1 is LGHNA and CDR2 is YNFKEQ. V gave up 0 bases and J gave up 7 bases; unmatched junction bases: 6. This CDR3 comprises 15 residues.

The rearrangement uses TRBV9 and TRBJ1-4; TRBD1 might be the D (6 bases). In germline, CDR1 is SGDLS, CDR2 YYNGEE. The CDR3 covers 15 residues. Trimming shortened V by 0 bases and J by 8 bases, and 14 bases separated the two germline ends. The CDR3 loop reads CASSVGGGNGEKLFF. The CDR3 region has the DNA TGTGCCAGCAGCGTAGGAGGGGGAAATGGGGAAAAACTGTTTTTT.